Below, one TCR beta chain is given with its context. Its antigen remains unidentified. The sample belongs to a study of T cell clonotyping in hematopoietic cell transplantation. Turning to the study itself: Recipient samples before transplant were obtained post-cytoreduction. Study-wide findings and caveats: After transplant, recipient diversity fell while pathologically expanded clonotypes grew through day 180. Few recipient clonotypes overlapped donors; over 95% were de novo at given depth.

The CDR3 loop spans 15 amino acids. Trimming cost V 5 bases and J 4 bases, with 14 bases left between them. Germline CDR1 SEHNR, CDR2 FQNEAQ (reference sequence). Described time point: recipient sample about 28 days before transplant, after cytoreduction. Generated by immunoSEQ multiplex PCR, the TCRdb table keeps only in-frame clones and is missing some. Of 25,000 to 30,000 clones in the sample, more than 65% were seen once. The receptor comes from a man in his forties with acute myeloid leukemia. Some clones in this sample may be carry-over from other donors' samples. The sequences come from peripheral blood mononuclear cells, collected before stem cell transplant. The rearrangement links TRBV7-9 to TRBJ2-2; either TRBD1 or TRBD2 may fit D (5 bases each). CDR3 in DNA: TGTGCCAGCAGCCCCAGCGGCAGGGTCACCGGGGAGCTGTTTTTT. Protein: CASSPSGRVTGELFF.